This passage covers 25 T cell receptor beta chains from one sample sequenced in a study of beta chain features in type 1 diabetes. Sequenced material consisted of expressed TCRB transcripts (all of the isolated RNA was reverse transcribed). This table comes from immunoSEQ multiplex PCR, and its TCRdb copy is limited to in-frame clones, with some not included. The sample shows 300,000 to 400,000 clones, approximately 9.9% of them seen only once. The sample comprised naive CD4+ T cells from blood. These TCRs come from a woman aged 25 to 45 in good health.

This clone came up a few times. J is TRBJ1-2 and V is TRBV7-2; D is possibly TRBD1 (6 bases). V lost 1 base and J lost 6, with 21 bases in between. The CDR3 contains 17 residues. Germline CDR1 reads SGHTA; CDR2 reads FQGNSA. CDR3 sequence (DNA): TGTGCCAGCAGCTTAGTATCCCAGGGGTTTTGGGTGAATGGCTACACCTTC. Translation gives CASSLVSQGFWVNGYTF.

This clone was counted only a few times. The gene calls are TRBV28 and TRBJ2-3; TRBD1 matches 7 bases. CDR3 length: 15 amino acids. The J segment lost 0 bases and the V segment lost 2 bases, leaving 2 bases of the junction unmatched. In germline, CDR1 is MDHEN, CDR2 SYDVKM. The CDR3 sequence: CASSLTQGSTDTQYF. CDR3 coding DNA: TGTGCCAGCAGTTTAACACAGGGGAGCACAGATACGCAGTATTTT.

The rearrangement links TRBV29-1 to TRBJ2-1; D might be TRBD1 (5 bases). The CDR3 runs to 13 residues. Germline V lookup: CDR1 SQVTM, CDR2 ANQGSEA. V was shortened by 7 bases and J by 2 bases, with 12 bases between the two germline ends. Written as DNA, the CDR3 is TGCAGCGCCCAGGGCTCAGCCTACAATGAGCAGTTCTTC. Translated, it gives CSAQGSAYNEQFF.

This clone was found a few times. The chain employs TRBV2 and TRBJ1-1; TRBD1 is a possible D gene (6 bases). Germline V CDR1 and CDR2: SNHLY, FYNNEI. Trimming stripped 7 bases from V and 3 bases from J, with 12 bases between. This CDR3 is built from 13 residues. DNA of the CDR3: TGTGCCAGCACCGGGGACATAGACACTGAAGCTTTCTTT. Amino acids: CASTGDIDTEAFF.

V usage is TRBV19 and J usage is TRBJ2-7; D not certain. This CDR3 contains 14 residues. V shed 5 bases and J shed 1 base, with 12 bases lying between them. From germline, CDR1 is LNHDA and CDR2 SQIVND (reference sequence). Written as DNA, the CDR3 is TGTGCCAGTAGTCAATCAACTGAATCCTACGAGCAGTACTTC. It encodes CASSQSTESYEQYF.

The V and J genes are TRBV6-6 and TRBJ1-2; the D gene is possibly TRBD1 (5 bases). This CDR3 comprises 13 residues. The germline CDR1 and CDR2 sequences are MNHNY and SVGAGI (reference sequence). Trimming left V 0 bases short and J 5 bases short, with 7 bases between. CDR3 residues: CASSYSTAYGYTF. DNA for the CDR3: TGTGCCAGCAGTTACTCGACAGCGTATGGCTACACCTTC.

DNA of the CDR3: TGTGCCAGTGCACCAGAGGGAAGGGGGACAGATACGCAGTATTTT. The encoded protein is CASAPEGRGTDTQYF. The V gene is TRBV19, the J gene TRBJ2-3; a weak D match, TRBD1 (6 bases). From germline, CDR1 is LNHDA and CDR2 SQIVND (reference sequence). Trimming shortened V by 8 bases and J by 3 bases, and 18 bases separated the two germline ends. The CDR3 consists of 15 residues. The variable domain in full, completed from reference TRBV19 and TRBJ2-3, reads DGGITQSPKYLFRKEGQNVTLSCEQNLNHDAMYWYRQDPGQGLRLIYYSQIVNDFQKGDIAEGYSVSREKKESFPLTVTSAQKNPTAFYLCASAPEGRGTDTQYFGPGTRLTVL.

This clone was seen a few times. The chain joins TRBV6-5 to TRBJ2-1; 9 bases are a match to TRBD1. This CDR3 has 15 amino acids. V was clipped by 6 bases and J by 7 bases; unmatched bases: 10. CDR1 and CDR2 (germline): MNHEY, SVGAGI. The DNA of the CDR3 is TGTGCCAGCAGCGAGGACAGGGGAGCCACAAATGAGCAGTTCTTC. This gives the protein CASSEDRGATNEQFF.

The sample holds a few counts of this clone. J is TRBJ2-3 and V is TRBV28; no firm D call. Germline CDR1 MDHEN, CDR2 SYDVKM. This CDR3 has 14 amino acids. The V end was cut by 4 bases, the J end by 2 bases, with 10 bases between. The CDR3: CASSSPQATDTQYF. DNA for the CDR3: TGTGCCAGCAGTTCGCCCCAGGCCACAGATACGCAGTATTTT.

The chain is built from TRBV30 and TRBJ2-7; 7 nucleotides align to TRBD1. This CDR3 comprises 13 residues. The V gene end was trimmed by 8 bases and the J gene end by 0 bases; junction bases not matched to a gene: 7. CDR1 is GTSNPN and CDR2 is SVGIG in the germline V gene (reference sequence). CDR3 sequence reads: CAGARGSSYEQYF. CDR3 coding DNA: TGTGCCGGGGCCAGGGGGTCCTCCTACGAGCAGTACTTC.

This clone was seen a handful of times. This sequence joins TRBV7-9 and TRBJ2-7; D remains unclear. This CDR3 contains 14 residues. CDR1 is SEHNR and CDR2 is FQNEAQ in the germline V gene (reference sequence). V shed 3 bases and J shed 0 bases, with 9 bases lying between them. The CDR3 sequence: CASSFAPSSYEQYF. In DNA, the CDR3 is TGTGCCAGCAGCTTTGCCCCTAGCTCCTACGAGCAGTACTTC.

This clone was seen a few times. The V call is TRBV7-2, the J call TRBJ2-1; tentative D call: TRBD1 (7 bases). Trimming took 3 bases from V and 4 from J, leaving 13 bases between them. The length of the CDR3 is 15 residues. The germline V gene encodes CDR1 SGHTA and CDR2 FQGNSA. CDR3 sequence: CASSFSAGQYNEQFF. CDR3 nucleotide sequence: TGTGCCAGCAGCTTCAGCGCGGGACAGTACAATGAGCAGTTCTTC.

The J gene is TRBJ2-1, the V gene TRBV2; TRBD1 is a possible D gene (5 bases). V was shortened by 6 bases and J by 8 bases, with 20 bases between the two germline ends. The germline gives CDR1 SNHLY, CDR2 FYNNEI. The CDR3 runs 15 residues. CDR3 loop: CASSRASHRGDEQFF. In nucleotides, the CDR3 is TGTGCCAGCAGCCGGGCCTCACATAGGGGCGATGAGCAGTTCTTC.

The V call is TRBV21-1, the J call TRBJ2-3; TRBD2, the table's D call, was not compared with the DNA. TRBV21-1 is a documented pseudogene. This CDR3 is built from 16 residues. The CDR3 region has the DNA TGTGCCAGCAGCACCCGGGAAGGGTCCGACACAGATACGCAGTATTTT. This gives the protein CASSTREGSDTDTQYF.

This clone was observed a few times. This chain links TRBV6-5 with TRBJ1-2; unclear D gene. Per germline, CDR1 MNHEY and CDR2 SVGAGI. The CDR3 is made up of 13 amino acids. V was pared by 6 bases and J by 2 bases, with 10 bases between. In DNA, the CDR3 is TGTGCCAGCAGGAAGGAGGCAAACTATGGCTACACCTTC. Protein product: CASRKEANYGYTF.

The chain carries TRBV7-3 and TRBJ2-1, with a weak D call TRBD1 (5 bases). Germline loops: CDR1 SGHTA, CDR2 FQGTGA. CDR3 length: 16 amino acids. The germline V and J ends were trimmed by 0 bases and 5 bases, with 14 bases remaining between them. The CDR3 region has the DNA TGTGCCAGCAGCTTAACCCCCTCGGGCAGGGACAATGAGCAGTTCTTC. Its translation is CASSLTPSGRDNEQFF.

This chain uses TRBV29-1 with TRBJ1-1; D is unresolved. In germline, CDR1 is SQVTM, CDR2 ANQGSEA. CDR3 length: 13 amino acids. Trimming pared 6 bases from V and 11 bases from J, leaving 22 bases between. The CDR3, as DNA: TGCAGCGTCGAGACAAGGGCGCGGGCCGTTGCTTTCTTT. This gives the protein CSVETRARAVAFF.

This clone was seen a few times. The chain has TRBV4-2 and TRBJ2-1, with D hard to call. Trimming stripped 8 bases from V and 7 bases from J, with 12 bases between. The germline V gene encodes CDR1 LGHNA and CDR2 YNFKEQ. The CDR3 runs to 12 residues. DNA of the CDR3: TGTGCCAGCCTGTCTGACTGGAATGAGCAGTTCTTC. Protein: CASLSDWNEQFF.

The chain recombines TRBV7-3 with TRBJ1-5; TRBD1 matches at 7 bases. Looked up from germline, CDR1 is SGHTA and CDR2 is FQGTGA. The CDR3 runs 16 residues. The V segment lost 3 bases and the J segment 6 bases; nucleotides outside the gene matches: 11. Here the CDR3 DNA reads TGTGCCAGCAGCTTGTGGGACCGACAGGGAGGTCAGCCCCAGCATTTT. This translates into CASSLWDRQGGQPQHF.

There are a few counts of this clone. The chain carries TRBV5-1 and TRBJ2-4; tentative D call: TRBD2 (6 bases). The germline V gene encodes CDR1 SGHRS and CDR2 YFSETQ. The CDR3 totals 15 residues. V lost 0 bases to trimming and J lost 9 bases, with 16 bases between them. The CDR3 protein is CASSLAGRRRAIQYF. The CDR3 region has the DNA TGCGCCAGCAGCTTGGCGGGACGTCGGAGGGCCATTCAGTACTTC. Supplemented by reference TRBV5-1 and TRBJ2-4, the full variable domain reads KAGVTQTPRYLIKTRGQQVTLSCSPISGHRSVSWYQQTPGQGLQFLFEYFSETQRNKGNFPGRFSGRQFSNSRSEMNVSTLELGDSALYLCASSLAGRRRAIQYFGAGTRLSVL.

This clone was observed a few times. The chain combines TRBV9 with TRBJ2-2, with 10 bases aligning to TRBD1. Germline V CDR1 and CDR2: SGDLS, YYNGEE. The trim removed 4 bases at V and 7 bases at J, leaving 7 bases unmatched. The CDR3 sequence is 15 residues long. CDR3 region: CASSPRTGGFGELFF. The CDR3 DNA is TGTGCCAGCAGCCCGCGGACAGGGGGGTTCGGGGAGCTGTTTTTT.

The gene calls are TRBV6-5 and TRBJ1-1; D possibly corresponds to TRBD1 (5 bases). Germline V gives CDR1 MNHEY, CDR2 SVGAGI. This CDR3 contains 12 residues. Trimming took 0 bases from V and 13 from J, leaving 12 bases between them. CDR3 sequence: CASSYSAGNVFF. The CDR3 DNA is TGTGCCAGCAGTTACTCGGCAGGGAATGTTTTCTTT.

The chain employs TRBV28 and TRBJ1-1; tentatively, D is TRBD1 (6 bases). V lost 3 bases, J lost 1 base, and 12 bases lay in between. Looked up from germline, CDR1 is MDHEN and CDR2 is SYDVKM. This CDR3 has 15 amino acids. The CDR3 sequence is CASSFLTGENTEAFF. The CDR3 coding sequence is TGTGCCAGCAGTTTCTTGACAGGCGAGAACACTGAAGCTTTCTTT.

This clone was detected only a few times. V usage is TRBV5-1 and J usage is TRBJ2-5, with 9 bases aligning to TRBD1. The J call is uncertain, as TRBJ2-7 better fits the DNA end. The germline V gene encodes CDR1 SGHRS and CDR2 YFSETQ. This CDR3 is 16 amino acids long. The CDR3 bases are TGCGCCAGCAGCTTGTCCCGGGACAGGGTGACCTACGAGCAGTACTTC. Translated, it gives CASSLSRDRVTYEQYF.

The sample holds a few counts of this clone. This chain uses TRBV10-3 with TRBJ2-7; TRBD1 matches at 7 bases. The germline gives CDR1 ENHRY, CDR2 SYGVKD. The CDR3 length is 13 residues. Trimming cost V 6 bases and J 2 bases; bases outside gene matches: 4. Here the CDR3 reads CAIRGDRAYEQYF. The CDR3 nucleotides are TGTGCCATCAGGGGGGACAGAGCCTACGAGCAGTACTTC.